These 7 T cell receptor beta chains originate from one sample sequenced in a study of blood T cell repertoires in COVID-19. The data were produced by immunoSEQ multiplex PCR, yet TCRdb's version contains in-frame clones alone and is incomplete. In the table there are fewer than 200,000 clones, around 82% of which are singletons. The source material was peripheral blood. All receptors derive from a woman in her 70s who had recovered from COVID-19.

This clone was picked up a small number of times. In DNA form, the CDR3 reads TGTGCCAGCAACAGGGGGTTGGACGGGGAGCTGTTTTTT. Its protein is CASNRGLDGELFF. The V gene is TRBV19, the J gene TRBJ2-2, with 8 bases identical to TRBD1. CDR1 and CDR2 (germline): LNHDA, SQIVND (reference sequence). This CDR3 spans 13 amino acids. The ends lost 9 bases at V and 7 bases at J; junction bases unmatched: 7.

The chain is built from TRBV7-9 and TRBJ1-6; TRBD1 matches at 11 bases. The CDR3 covers 16 residues. Germline CDR1 SEHNR, CDR2 FQNEAQ (reference sequence). V shed 5 bases and J 9 bases; nucleotides not matched to a gene: 9. In DNA form, the CDR3 reads TGTGCCAGCAGCCCCCCGGGACAGGGGGGGGGTTCACCCCTCCACTTT. Translation: CASSPPGQGGGSPLHF.

The chain has TRBV9 and TRBJ1-4, with a weak D call TRBD1 (6 bases). Trimming shortened V by 4 bases and J by 6 bases, and 13 bases separated the two germline ends. The length of the CDR3 is 14 residues. The germline gives CDR1 SGDLS, CDR2 YYNGEE. In nucleotides, the CDR3 is TGTGCCAGCAGCCCCGGACAGACCTATGAAAAACTGTTTTTT. Translated: CASSPGQTYEKLFF.

The rearrangement joins TRBV5-5 to TRBJ1-2; possibly TRBD1 for D (6 bases). Germline loops: CDR1 SGHKS, CDR2 YYEKEE (reference sequence). V lost 0 bases and J lost 4, with 16 bases in between. The CDR3 has 16 residues. The DNA of the CDR3 is TGTGCCAGCAGCTTGGTAGCGGGACACCAGCCCTATGGCTACACCTTC. Translation: CASSLVAGHQPYGYTF.

The DNA for the CDR3 is TGTGCCATCAGTGGCCCCACCGGGGGTCCGAGCTCCTACGAGCAGTACTTC. It codes for CAISGPTGGPSSYEQYF. The V and J genes are TRBV10-3 and TRBJ2-7; TRBD2 might be the D (6 bases). The CDR3 spans 17 residues. V was trimmed by 4 bases and J by 0 bases, leaving 19 bases between them. Germline CDR1 is ENHRY and CDR2 is SYGVKD.

The V call is TRBV7-2, the J call TRBJ2-5, with TRBD2 identical over 11 bases. Germline CDR1 reads SGHTA; CDR2 reads FQGNSA. This CDR3 has 15 residues. V was clipped by 5 bases and J by 7 bases; unmatched bases: 9. As DNA, the CDR3 is TGTGCCAGCAGCGCGACTAGCGGGACCCCAGGGACCCAGTACTTC. Its protein is CASSATSGTPGTQYF. Variable domain in full (rest from reference TRBV7-2 and TRBJ2-5): GAGVSQSPSNKVTEKGKDVELRCDPISGHTALYWYRQSLGQGLEFLIYFQGNSAPDKSGLPSDRFSAERTGGSVSTLTIQRTQQEDSAVYLCASSATSGTPGTQYFGPGTRLLVL.

This clone has a single count. The chain employs TRBV7-9 and TRBJ2-3, with D tentatively TRBD2 (5 bases). The germline V and J ends were trimmed by 8 bases and 4 bases, with 7 bases remaining between them. The CDR3 has 11 residues. The germline CDR1 and CDR2 sequences are SEHNR and FQNEAQ (reference sequence). CDR3 in DNA: TGTGCCAGCGAGGGTGCAGATACGCAGTATTTT. As protein: CASEGADTQYF.